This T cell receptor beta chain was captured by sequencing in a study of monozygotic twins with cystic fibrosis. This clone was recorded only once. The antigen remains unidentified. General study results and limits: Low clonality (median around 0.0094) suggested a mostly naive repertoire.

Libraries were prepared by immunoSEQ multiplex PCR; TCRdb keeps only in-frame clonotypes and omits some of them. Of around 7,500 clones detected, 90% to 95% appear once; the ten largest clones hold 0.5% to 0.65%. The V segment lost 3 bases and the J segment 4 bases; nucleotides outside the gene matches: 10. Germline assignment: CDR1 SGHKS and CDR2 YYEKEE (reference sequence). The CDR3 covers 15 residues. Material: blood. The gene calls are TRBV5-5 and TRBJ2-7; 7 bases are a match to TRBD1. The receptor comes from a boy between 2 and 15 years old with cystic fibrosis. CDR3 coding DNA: TGTGCCAGCAGCTACGATGGACAGGAAGAATACGAGCAGTACTTC. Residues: CASSYDGQEEYEQYF.